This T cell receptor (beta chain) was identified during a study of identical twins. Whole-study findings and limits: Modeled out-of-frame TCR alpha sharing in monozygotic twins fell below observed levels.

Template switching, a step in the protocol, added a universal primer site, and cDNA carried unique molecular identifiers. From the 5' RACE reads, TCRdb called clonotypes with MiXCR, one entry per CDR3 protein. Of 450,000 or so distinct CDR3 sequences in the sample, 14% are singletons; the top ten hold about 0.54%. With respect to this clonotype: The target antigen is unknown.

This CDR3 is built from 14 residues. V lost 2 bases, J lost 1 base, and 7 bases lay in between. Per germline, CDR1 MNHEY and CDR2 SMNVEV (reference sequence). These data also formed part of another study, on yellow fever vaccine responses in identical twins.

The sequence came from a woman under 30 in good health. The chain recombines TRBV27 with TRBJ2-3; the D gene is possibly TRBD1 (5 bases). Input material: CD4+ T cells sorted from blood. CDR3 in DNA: TGTGCCAGCAGTTTACTGACAGGCACAGATACGCAGTATTTT. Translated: CASSLLTGTDTQYF.